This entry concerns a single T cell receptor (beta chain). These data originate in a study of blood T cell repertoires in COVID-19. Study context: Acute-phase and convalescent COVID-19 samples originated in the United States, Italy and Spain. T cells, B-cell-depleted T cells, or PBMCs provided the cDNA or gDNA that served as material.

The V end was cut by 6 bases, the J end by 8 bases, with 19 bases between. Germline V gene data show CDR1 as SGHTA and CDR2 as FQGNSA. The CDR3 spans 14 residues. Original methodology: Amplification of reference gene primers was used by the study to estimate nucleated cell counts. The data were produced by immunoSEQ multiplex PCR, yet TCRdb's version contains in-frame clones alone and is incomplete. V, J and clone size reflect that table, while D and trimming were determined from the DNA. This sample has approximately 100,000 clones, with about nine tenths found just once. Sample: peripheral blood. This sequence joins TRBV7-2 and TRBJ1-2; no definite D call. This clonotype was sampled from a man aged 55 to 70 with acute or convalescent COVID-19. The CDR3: CASRKEASLGGYTF. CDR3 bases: TGTGCCAGCAGGAAGGAGGCGAGCCTCGGGGGCTACACCTTC.